This TCR beta chain was profiled in a study of cytomegalovirus exposure and HLA in healthy donors. The study's findings and limits: Presence/absence analyses treated sequencing depth as roughly uniform across donors. Association of a missense DCLRE1C variant with TCR beta V- and J-gene trimming was reported in a later analysis.

This PCR relied on a set of 60 Vbeta primers and 13 Jbeta primers. The table came from immunoSEQ multiplex PCR; TCRdb's copy has only in-frame clones and leaves some out. Among 90,000 to 120,000 clones listed, 79% were seen once. The sample holds one count of this clone. Its antigen is unknown. V was trimmed by 4 bases and J by 4 bases, leaving 14 bases between them. Germline CDR1 and CDR2: LNHDA and SQIVND (reference sequence). CDR3 length equals 14 residues. This receptor was identified in a woman aged 35 to 49 in good health and CMV-seronegative. The chain is built from TRBV19 and TRBJ2-7, with TRBD1 as a possible D gene (7 bases). The sequencing sample was made of PBMCs. The CDR3 DNA reads TGTGCCAGTAGTACCCAGGGGGGCGCGTACGAGCAGTACTTC. Translated, it gives CASSTQGGAYEQYF.